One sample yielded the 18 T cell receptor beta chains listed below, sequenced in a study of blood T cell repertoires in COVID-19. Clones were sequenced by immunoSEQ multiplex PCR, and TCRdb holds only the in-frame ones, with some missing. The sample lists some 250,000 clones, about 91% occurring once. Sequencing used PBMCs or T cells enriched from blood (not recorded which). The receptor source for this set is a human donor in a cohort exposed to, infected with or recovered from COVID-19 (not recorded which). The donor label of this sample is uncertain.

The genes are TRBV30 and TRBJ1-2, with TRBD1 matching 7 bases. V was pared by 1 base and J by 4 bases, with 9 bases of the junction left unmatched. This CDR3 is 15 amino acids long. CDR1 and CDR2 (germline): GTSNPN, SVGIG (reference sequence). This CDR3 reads CAWSAGTDIIYGYTF. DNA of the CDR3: TGTGCCTGGAGTGCCGGGACAGACATTATCTATGGCTACACCTTC.

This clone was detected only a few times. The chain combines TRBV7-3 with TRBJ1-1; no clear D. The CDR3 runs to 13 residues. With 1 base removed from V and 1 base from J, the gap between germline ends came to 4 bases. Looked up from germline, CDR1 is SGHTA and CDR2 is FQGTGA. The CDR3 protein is CASSLIENTEAFF. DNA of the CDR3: TGTGCCAGCAGCTTAATAGAGAACACTGAAGCTTTCTTT.

The CDR3 coding sequence is TGCGCCAGCAGCCTTATCGAGGGAGGGAGTGAAAAACTGTTTTTT. Translation gives CASSLIEGGSEKLFF. The rearrangement links TRBV5-1 to TRBJ1-4; no clear D. Germline V CDR1 and CDR2: SGHRS, YFSETQ. Trimming stripped 4 bases from V and 7 bases from J, with 17 bases between. CDR3 size: 15 residues.

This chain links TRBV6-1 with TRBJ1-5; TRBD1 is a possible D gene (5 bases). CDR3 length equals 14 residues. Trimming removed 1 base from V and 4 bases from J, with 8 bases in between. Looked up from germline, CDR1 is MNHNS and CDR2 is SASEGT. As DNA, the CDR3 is TGTGCCAGCAGTGAAGTGGGGCTAAATCAGCCCCAGCATTTT. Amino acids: CASSEVGLNQPQHF.

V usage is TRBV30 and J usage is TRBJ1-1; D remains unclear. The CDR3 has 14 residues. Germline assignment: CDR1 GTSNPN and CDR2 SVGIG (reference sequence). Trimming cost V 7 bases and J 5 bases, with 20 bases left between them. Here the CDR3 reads CAYVRVSVSTEAFF. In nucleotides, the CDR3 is TGTGCCTACGTACGCGTTAGCGTGTCAACTGAAGCTTTCTTT.

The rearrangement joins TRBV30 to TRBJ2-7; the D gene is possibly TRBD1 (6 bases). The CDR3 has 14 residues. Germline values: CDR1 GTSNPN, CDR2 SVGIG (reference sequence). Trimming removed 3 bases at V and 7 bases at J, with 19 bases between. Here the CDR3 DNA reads TGTGCCTGGAGAACCAGGGGCGCGGTCGGAGAGCAGTACTTC. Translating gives CAWRTRGAVGEQYF.

CDR3 nucleotide sequence: TGTGCCAGCAGTGAGGCCCCAGGGGATGAGCAGTTCTTC. As protein: CASSEAPGDEQFF. This chain uses TRBV6-4 with TRBJ2-1; tentative D call: TRBD1 (6 bases). The CDR3 has 13 residues. Per the germline V gene, CDR1 is MRHNA and CDR2 is SNTAGT. Trimming stripped 3 bases from V and 8 bases from J, with 11 bases between.

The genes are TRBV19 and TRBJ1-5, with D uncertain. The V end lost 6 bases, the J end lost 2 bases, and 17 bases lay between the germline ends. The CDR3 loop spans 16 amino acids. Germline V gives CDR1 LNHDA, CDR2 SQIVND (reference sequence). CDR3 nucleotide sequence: TGTGCCAGTAGGTTTGGAGGCGCGGGCGGCAATCAGCCCCAGCATTTT. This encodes CASRFGGAGGNQPQHF. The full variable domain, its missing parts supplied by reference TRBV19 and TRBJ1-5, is DGGITQSPKYLFRKEGQNVTLSCEQNLNHDAMYWYRQDPGQGLRLIYYSQIVNDFQKGDIAEGYSVSREKKESFPLTVTSAQKNPTAFYLCASRFGGAGGNQPQHFGDGTRLSIL.

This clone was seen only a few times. The CDR3 here is CASANTGKGYGYTF. The CDR3 bases are TGTGCCAGCGCGAATACGGGGAAGGGCTATGGCTACACCTTC. The V gene is TRBV2, the J gene TRBJ1-2; D gene uncertain. The germline CDR1 and CDR2 sequences are SNHLY and FYNNEI. V dropped 8 bases and J dropped 4 bases, with 17 bases sitting between them. This CDR3 is 14 amino acids long. The full variable domain, with the rest looked up from reference TRBV2 and TRBJ1-2, is EPEVTQTPSHQVTQMGQEVILRCVPISNHLYFYWYRQILGQKVEFLVSFYNNEISEKSEIFDDQFSVERPDGSNFTLKIRSTKLEDSAMYFCASANTGKGYGYTFGSGTRLTVV.

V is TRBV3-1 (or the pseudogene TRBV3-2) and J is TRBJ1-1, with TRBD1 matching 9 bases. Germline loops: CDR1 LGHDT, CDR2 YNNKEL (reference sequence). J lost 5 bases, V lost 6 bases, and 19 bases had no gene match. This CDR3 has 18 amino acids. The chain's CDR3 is CASSQGTGTLDRGTEAFF. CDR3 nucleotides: TGTGCCAGCAGTCAGGGGACAGGGACCCTTGATCGCGGGACTGAAGCTTTCTTT.

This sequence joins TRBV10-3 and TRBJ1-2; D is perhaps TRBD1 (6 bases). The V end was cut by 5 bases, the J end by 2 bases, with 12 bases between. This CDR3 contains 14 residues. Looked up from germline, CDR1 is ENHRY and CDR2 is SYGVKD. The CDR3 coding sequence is TGTGCCATCAGTTTCAACAGGGAGAACTATGGCTACACCTTC. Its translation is CAISFNRENYGYTF.

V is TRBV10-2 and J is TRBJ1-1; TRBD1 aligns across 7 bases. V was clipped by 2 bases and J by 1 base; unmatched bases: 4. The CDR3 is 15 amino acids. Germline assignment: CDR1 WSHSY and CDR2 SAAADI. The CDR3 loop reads CASSERGRGNTEAFF. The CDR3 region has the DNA TGCGCCAGCAGTGAGAGGGGGCGAGGGAACACTGAAGCTTTCTTT.

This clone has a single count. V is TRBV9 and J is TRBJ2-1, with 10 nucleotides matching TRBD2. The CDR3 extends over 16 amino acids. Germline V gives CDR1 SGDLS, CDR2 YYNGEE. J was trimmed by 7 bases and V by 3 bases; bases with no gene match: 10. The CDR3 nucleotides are TGTGCCAGCAGCGCCCTTGAGCGGGGGGGCAAAAATGAGCAGTTCTTC. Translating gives CASSALERGGKNEQFF.

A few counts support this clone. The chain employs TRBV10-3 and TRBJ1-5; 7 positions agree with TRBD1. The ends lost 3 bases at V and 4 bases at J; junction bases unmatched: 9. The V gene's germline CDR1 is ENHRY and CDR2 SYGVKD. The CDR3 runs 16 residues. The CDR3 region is CAISESNRGGNQPQHF. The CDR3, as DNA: TGTGCCATCAGTGAATCGAACAGGGGAGGTAATCAGCCCCAGCATTTT.

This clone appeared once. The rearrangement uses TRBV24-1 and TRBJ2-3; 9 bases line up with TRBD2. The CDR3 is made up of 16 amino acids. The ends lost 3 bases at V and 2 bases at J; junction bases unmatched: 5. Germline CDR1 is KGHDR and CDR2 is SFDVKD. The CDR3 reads CATSDGSGGTTDTQYF. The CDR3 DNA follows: TGTGCCACCAGTGATGGGAGCGGGGGGACCACAGATACGCAGTATTTT.

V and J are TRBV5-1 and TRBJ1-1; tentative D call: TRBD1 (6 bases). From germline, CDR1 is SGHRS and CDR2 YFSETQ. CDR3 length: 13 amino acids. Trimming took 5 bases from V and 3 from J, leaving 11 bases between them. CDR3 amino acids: CASRLGQHTEAFF. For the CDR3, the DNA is TGCGCCAGCAGACTCGGACAGCACACTGAAGCTTTCTTT. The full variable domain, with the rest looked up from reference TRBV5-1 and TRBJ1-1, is KAGVTQTPRYLIKTRGQQVTLSCSPISGHRSVSWYQQTPGQGLQFLFEYFSETQRNKGNFPGRFSGRQFSNSRSEMNVSTLELGDSALYLCASRLGQHTEAFFGQGTRLTVV.

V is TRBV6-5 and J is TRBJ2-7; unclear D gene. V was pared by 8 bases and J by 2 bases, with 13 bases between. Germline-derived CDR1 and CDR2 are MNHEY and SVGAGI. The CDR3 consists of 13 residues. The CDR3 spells CASLTHSTYEQYF. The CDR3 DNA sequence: TGTGCCAGCCTAACTCACTCTACCTACGAGCAGTACTTC.

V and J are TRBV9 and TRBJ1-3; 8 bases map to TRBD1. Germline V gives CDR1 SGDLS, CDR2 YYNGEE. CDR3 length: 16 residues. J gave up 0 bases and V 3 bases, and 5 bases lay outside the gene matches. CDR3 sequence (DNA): TGTGCCAGCAGCGCGGACAGGGCGAGCTCTGGAAACACCATATATTTT. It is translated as CASSADRASSGNTIYF.